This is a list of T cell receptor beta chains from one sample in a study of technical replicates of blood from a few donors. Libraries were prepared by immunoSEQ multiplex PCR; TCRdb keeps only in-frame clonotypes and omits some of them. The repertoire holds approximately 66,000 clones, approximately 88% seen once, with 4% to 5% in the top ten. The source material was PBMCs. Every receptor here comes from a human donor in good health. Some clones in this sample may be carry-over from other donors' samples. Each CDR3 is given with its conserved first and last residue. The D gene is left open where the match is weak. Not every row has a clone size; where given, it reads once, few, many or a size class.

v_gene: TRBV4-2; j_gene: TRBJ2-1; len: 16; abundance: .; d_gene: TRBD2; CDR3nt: TGTGCCAGCAGCCTAGATTGGACTAGCGGAAACAATGAGCAGTTCTTC; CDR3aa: CASSLDWTSGNNEQFF
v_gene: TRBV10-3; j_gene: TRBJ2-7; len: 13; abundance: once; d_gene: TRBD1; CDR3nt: TGTGCCATCAGTGAAGGCAGGGGGTACGAGCAGTACTTC; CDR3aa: CAISEGRGYEQYF
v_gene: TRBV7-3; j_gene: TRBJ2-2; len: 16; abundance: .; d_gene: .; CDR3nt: TGTGCCAGCAGCTTAATGGGGCAGGGCCACACCGGGGAGCTGTTTTTT; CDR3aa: CASSLMGQGHTGELFF
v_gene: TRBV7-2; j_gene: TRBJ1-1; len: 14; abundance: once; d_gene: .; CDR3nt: TGTGCCAGCAGCCTCACCCGGACATTCCCTGAAGCTTTCTTT; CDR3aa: CASSLTRTFPEAFF
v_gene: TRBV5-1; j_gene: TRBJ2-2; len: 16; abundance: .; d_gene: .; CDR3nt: TGCGCCAGCAGATCGGGATACGGGCCGAACACCGGGGAGCTGTTTTTT; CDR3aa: CASRSGYGPNTGELFF
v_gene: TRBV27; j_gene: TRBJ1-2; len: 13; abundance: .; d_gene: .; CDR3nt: TGTGCCAGCACGGACAGCCCTAACTATGGCTACACCTTC; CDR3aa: CASTDSPNYGYTF
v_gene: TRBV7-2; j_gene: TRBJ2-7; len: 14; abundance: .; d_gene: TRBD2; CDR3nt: TGTGCCAGCAGCCCCGGGGGAGGGGCCGCCGAGCAGTACTTC; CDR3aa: CASSPGGGAAEQYF
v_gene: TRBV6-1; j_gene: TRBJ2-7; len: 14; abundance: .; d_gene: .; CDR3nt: TGTGCCACTGGCATCCGGGACAAGGACTACGAGCAGTACTTC; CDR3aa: CATGIRDKDYEQYF
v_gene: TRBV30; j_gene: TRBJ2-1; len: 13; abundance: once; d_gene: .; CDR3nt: TGTGCCTGGAGTGTCCGACCAGCGGCCGAGCAGTTCTTC; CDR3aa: CAWSVRPAAEQFF
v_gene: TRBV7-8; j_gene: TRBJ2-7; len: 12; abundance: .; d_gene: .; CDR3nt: TGTGCCAGCAGGGACAGCTCCTACGAGCAGTACTTC; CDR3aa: CASRDSSYEQYF